Shown below are 8 T cell receptor beta chains from a single sample sequenced in a study of blood T cell repertoires in COVID-19. The protocol was immunoSEQ multiplex PCR, while the TCRdb copy is restricted to in-frame clones and leaves out a portion. In the table there are a few hundred thousand clones, 88% of which are singletons. Material: PBMCs or T cells enriched from blood (not recorded which). The receptor set was obtained from a woman younger than 45 who had recovered from COVID-19.

The chain links TRBV2 to TRBJ1-1; 9 nucleotides line up with TRBD1. V lost 3 bases and J lost 5; bases outside the gene matches: 10. Looked up from germline, CDR1 is SNHLY and CDR2 is FYNNEI. This CDR3 has 16 amino acids. The CDR3, as DNA: TGTGCCAGCAGTGACCCGGGACAGGGATCACTTACTGAAGCTTTCTTT. This codes for CASSDPGQGSLTEAFF.

This sequence joins TRBV18 and TRBJ2-2; unclear D gene. The CDR3 is made up of 16 amino acids. The V and J ends lost 0 bases and 2 bases respectively, with 10 bases between them. The germline V gene encodes CDR1 KGHSH and CDR2 LQKENI. CDR3 loop: CASSPPGRTNTGELFF. The CDR3 nucleotides are TGTGCCAGCTCACCACCGGGCAGAACTAACACCGGGGAGCTGTTTTTT.

The rearrangement links TRBV10-3 to TRBJ2-7; TRBD2 is a possible D gene (6 bases). V lost 8 bases to trimming and J lost 3 bases, with 14 bases between them. This CDR3 spans 13 amino acids. Per the germline V gene, CDR1 is ENHRY and CDR2 is SYGVKD. The CDR3 DNA sequence: TGTGCCATCGGCGATAGCGGAATCTACGAGCAGTACTTC. It specifies CAIGDSGIYEQYF.

V gene TRBV11-2 combines with J gene TRBJ2-5; no definite D call. The V end was cut by 4 bases, the J end by 0 bases, with 6 bases between. The V gene's germline CDR1 is SGHAT and CDR2 FQNNGV. The CDR3 is made up of 13 amino acids. The CDR3: CASSYSYQETQYF. CDR3 nucleotides: TGTGCCAGCAGCTACAGCTACCAAGAGACCCAGTACTTC.

The rearrangement joins TRBV18 to TRBJ1-2, with D maybe TRBD1 (6 bases). The V end lost 8 bases, the J end lost 2 bases, and 21 bases lay between the germline ends. Germline loops: CDR1 KGHSH, CDR2 LQKENI. This CDR3 region has 16 residues. CDR3 sequence (DNA): TGTGCCAGCGCCCCGTTAGGGACATCTTCAAACTATGGCTACACCTTC. This sequence encodes CASAPLGTSSNYGYTF.

The rearrangement uses TRBV9 and TRBJ2-5; D remains ambiguous. Looked up from germline, CDR1 is SGDLS and CDR2 is YYNGEE. This CDR3 comprises 16 residues. Trimming stripped 3 bases from V and 1 base from J, with 16 bases between. DNA for the CDR3: TGTGCCAGCAGCGACGTCCCTACTCGAGGCCAAGAGACCCAGTACTTC. This encodes CASSDVPTRGQETQYF.

J is TRBJ2-7 and V is TRBV18; D is perhaps TRBD1 (6 bases). CDR1 is KGHSH and CDR2 is LQKENI in the germline V gene. This CDR3 has 14 residues. Trimming removed 3 bases at V and 3 bases at J, with 12 bases between. This CDR3 is CASSPRTADYEQYF. The CDR3 bases are TGTGCCAGCTCACCGCGGACAGCCGACTACGAGCAGTACTTC.

This clone occurred a few times. The CDR3 here is CASRGTGGNQPQHF. CDR3 sequence (DNA): TGTGCCAGCAGGGGGACAGGGGGCAATCAGCCCCAGCATTTT. This chain links TRBV28 with TRBJ1-5; TRBD1 aligns across 10 bases. This CDR3 contains 14 residues. CDR1 and CDR2 from the germline V gene are MDHEN and SYDVKM. Trimming took 6 bases from V and 2 from J; bases not matched to a gene: 1.